The present TCR beta chain was sequenced within a study of T cell responses to AZD1222 COVID-19 vaccine. Data came from immunoSEQ multiplex PCR; TCRdb stores just in-frame clones and leaves some out. The sample has tens of thousands of clones, around 89% seen once; the top ten hold roughly an eighth. About this clone itself: Its target is not known.

Combined were second doses at about 4 or about 12 weeks. Per germline, CDR1 SQVTM and CDR2 ANQGSEA. This CDR3 is 12 amino acids long. V lost 7 bases and J 4 bases, leaving 13 bases between the germline ends. Notes on the study in general: No day 14 peak samples; only post-peak repertoires were characterized. Among the donors, most were white British and more were female, and clonal diversity was possibly underestimated. The span of vaccine-associated CD4 TCRs extended across spike, with dominance at 160-218 and 743-854.

This specimen consisted of peripheral blood, obtained 28 days after the second AZD1222 dose. The clonotype was recovered from an adult who received the AZD1222 COVID-19 vaccine. The chain has TRBV29-1 and TRBJ1-2; D is possibly TRBD1 (6 bases). The CDR3 coding sequence is TGCAGCGCTTGGGACACTCGCTATGGCTACACCTTC. Its translation is CSAWDTRYGYTF.